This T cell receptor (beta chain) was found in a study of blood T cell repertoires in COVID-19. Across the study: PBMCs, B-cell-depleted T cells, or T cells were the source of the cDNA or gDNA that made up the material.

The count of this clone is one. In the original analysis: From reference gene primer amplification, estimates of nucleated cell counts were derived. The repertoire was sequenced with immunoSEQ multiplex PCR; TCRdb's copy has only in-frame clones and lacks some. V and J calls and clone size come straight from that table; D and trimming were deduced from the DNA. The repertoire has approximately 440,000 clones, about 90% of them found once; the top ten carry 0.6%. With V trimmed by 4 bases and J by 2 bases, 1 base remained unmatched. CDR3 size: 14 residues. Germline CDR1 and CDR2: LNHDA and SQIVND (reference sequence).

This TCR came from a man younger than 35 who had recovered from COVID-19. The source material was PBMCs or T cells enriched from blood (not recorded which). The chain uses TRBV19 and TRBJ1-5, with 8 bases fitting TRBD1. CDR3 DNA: TGTGCCAGTAGTACAGGGGGCCGCAATCAGCCCCAGCATTTT. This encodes CASSTGGRNQPQHF.